A single sample is the source of the 21 T cell receptor beta chains below, sequenced in a study of CD8 T cells in ankylosing spondylitis. No antigen is known for these receptors. TCRdb reprocessed the 5' RACE reads with MiXCR, giving one entry per CDR3 protein. Among about 330,000 distinct CDR3 sequences listed, 8% were seen once. Findings and limits, study-wide: Among TCR beta sequences, a motif of eight highly homologous variants appeared characteristic of ankylosing spondylitis blood.

Sequencing input: blood, either unsorted or a sorted T cell fraction (not recorded which). These receptors were obtained from a male donor with ankylosing spondylitis.

This clonotype was counted between two and nine times. The J gene is TRBJ2-7, the V gene TRBV5-1; D is undetermined. Trimming took off 1 base at V and 4 bases at J, with 15 bases between the two ends. The length of the CDR3 is 15 residues. The V gene's germline CDR1 is SGHRS and CDR2 YFSETQ. CDR3 in DNA: TGCGCCAGCAGCTTGACTACGGGTCCCTATTACGAGCAGTACTTC. Amino acids: CASSLTTGPYYEQYF.

V and J are TRBV25-1 and TRBJ1-6; maybe TRBD1 (6 bases). The germline V gene encodes CDR1 MGHDK and CDR2 SYGVNS. V dropped 4 bases and J dropped 6 bases, with 13 bases sitting between them. This CDR3 comprises 15 residues. CDR3 loop: CASSGTGWANSPLHF. Written as DNA, the CDR3 is TGTGCCAGCAGTGGAACAGGGTGGGCTAATTCACCCCTCCACTTT.

There are a few counts of this clonotype. V usage is TRBV2 and J usage is TRBJ2-3, with D possibly being TRBD1 or TRBD2 (6 bases each). CDR1 SNHLY and CDR2 FYNNEI come from the germline V gene. There are 15 residues in the CDR3. V lost 5 bases, J lost 4 bases, and 16 bases lay in between. The CDR3 DNA sequence: TGTGCCAGCAGTCCGAGCCGGGGGCGTGCAGATACGCAGTATTTT. Translated: CASSPSRGRADTQYF.

This CDR3 is CASSLGGGTTTDTQYF. Written as DNA, the CDR3 is TGCGCCAGCAGCTTGGGAGGCGGGACCACCACAGATACGCAGTATTTT. The chain uses TRBV5-1 and TRBJ2-3; tentative D call: TRBD2 (6 bases). The CDR3 runs 16 residues. The germline V gene has CDR1 SGHRS and CDR2 YFSETQ. The V gene lost 0 bases and the J gene lost 2 bases, with 13 bases spanning the gap. Combining the CDR3 with reference TRBV5-1 and TRBJ2-3 gives the whole variable domain KAGVTQTPRYLIKTRGQQVTLSCSPISGHRSVSWYQQTPGQGLQFLFEYFSETQRNKGNFPGRFSGRQFSNSRSEMNVSTLELGDSALYLCASSLGGGTTTDTQYFGPGTRLTVL.

This sequence joins TRBV9 and TRBJ2-3, with a possible D match to TRBD2 (6 bases). V gave up 3 bases and J gave up 4 bases, with 12 bases separating them. The germline CDR1 and CDR2 sequences are SGDLS and YYNGEE. The CDR3 is made up of 14 amino acids. The CDR3 loop is CASSDRRAPDTQYF. The DNA of the CDR3 is TGTGCCAGCAGCGATAGGAGGGCCCCAGATACGCAGTATTTT.

The rearrangement uses TRBV9 and TRBJ2-1; the D is unclear. With 1 base removed from V and 0 bases from J, the gap between germline ends came to 14 bases. Looked up from germline, CDR1 is SGDLS and CDR2 is YYNGEE. CDR3 length equals 17 residues. The CDR3 loop reads CASSVWQSANSYNEQFF. The CDR3 DNA reads as TGTGCCAGCAGCGTATGGCAAAGCGCCAACTCCTACAATGAGCAGTTCTTC.

J is TRBJ2-7 and V is TRBV11-2, with 7 bases that match TRBD2. This CDR3 spans 15 amino acids. From germline, CDR1 is SGHAT and CDR2 FQNNGV. The V gene end was trimmed by 3 bases and the J gene end by 2 bases; junction bases not matched to a gene: 7. The CDR3 loop reads CASSLVRLATYEQYF. Written as DNA, the CDR3 is TGTGCCAGCAGCTTGGTCCGACTAGCCACCTACGAGCAGTACTTC.

This clonotype has ten or more counts. V usage is TRBV10-3 and J usage is TRBJ2-7; D remains ambiguous. The CDR3 has 12 residues. CDR1 is ENHRY and CDR2 is SYGVKD in the germline V gene. V lost 2 bases and J lost 4, with 6 bases in between. The CDR3 DNA is TGTGCCATCAGTGAGCCGGGTTACGAGCAGTACTTC. This gives the protein CAISEPGYEQYF.

This chain joins TRBV15 and TRBJ2-2; the D call may be TRBD1 or TRBD2 (5 bases each). CDR3 length: 15 residues. Germline lookup yields CDR1 LNHNV and CDR2 YYDKDF (reference sequence). V was cut by 2 bases and J by 6 bases, with 13 bases left in between. The chain's CDR3 is CATSRNRDLAGELFF. CDR3 DNA sequence: TGTGCCACCAGCAGAAATAGGGACCTAGCCGGGGAGCTGTTTTTT.

Notes on this clonotype: This may be a read error: a much more frequent sequence differs by one nucleotide. The V gene is TRBV29-1, the J gene TRBJ2-1; D is unclear. Germline-derived CDR1 and CDR2 are SQVTM and ANQGSEA. The CDR3 contains 12 residues. In DNA, the CDR3 is TGCAGCGTTGAAGAAACGGGCGCGCGATTTATGTTC. This codes for CSVEETGARFMF.

The V and J genes are TRBV7-2 and TRBJ1-2, with D perhaps matching TRBD1 (5 bases). Deletions cut 8 bases from V and 3 bases from J, with 13 bases between. Per the germline V gene, CDR1 is SGHTA and CDR2 is FQGNSA. This CDR3 contains 13 residues. The CDR3 region is CASGRGSHYGYTF. CDR3 in DNA: TGTGCCAGCGGCCGGGGCAGTCACTATGGCTACACCTTC.

This chain connects TRBV7-2 to TRBJ2-4, with D hard to call. Trimming shortened V by 2 bases and J by 6 bases, and 11 bases separated the two germline ends. CDR1 SGHTA and CDR2 FQGNSA come from the germline V gene. The CDR3 length is 14 residues. CDR3 DNA sequence: TGTGCCAGCAGCTTATCCCGGGCCGGAAACATTCAGTACTTC. Translation gives CASSLSRAGNIQYF. The entire variable domain, with the rest obtained from reference TRBV7-2 and TRBJ2-4, is as follows: GAGVSQSPSNKVTEKGKDVELRCDPISGHTALYWYRQSLGQGLEFLIYFQGNSAPDKSGLPSDRFSAERTGGSVSTLTIQRTQQEDSAVYLCASSLSRAGNIQYFGAGTRLSVL.

The chain has TRBV10-3 and TRBJ2-5; D is ambiguous. The CDR3 extends over 14 amino acids. The germline gives CDR1 ENHRY, CDR2 SYGVKD. Trimming took 6 bases from V and 5 from J, leaving 16 bases between them. CDR3 DNA sequence: TGTGCCATCAGCCAGACTGGGGTCGGTGAGACCCAGTACTTC. Encoded protein: CAISQTGVGETQYF.

This clonotype was picked up many times. The chain couples TRBV6-7 to TRBJ2-2; TRBD2 matches 10 bases. TRBV6-7 carries the ORF label, with uncertain function. The ends lost 5 bases at V and 6 bases at J; junction bases unmatched: 9. The CDR3 runs 16 residues. The CDR3 is CASSPRTSGPPGELFF. CDR3 nucleotide sequence: TGTGCCAGCAGTCCGAGGACTAGCGGCCCCCCCGGGGAGCTGTTTTTT.

Here the CDR3 reads CAISESRGTGFNQPQHF. The CDR3 nucleotides read TGTGCCATCAGTGAGTCGAGGGGGACAGGTTTTAATCAGCCCCAGCATTTT. The chain employs TRBV10-3 and TRBJ1-5, with 8 bases lining up with TRBD1. The CDR3 runs 17 residues. J was trimmed by 4 bases and V by 0 bases; bases with no gene match: 8. In germline, CDR1 is ENHRY, CDR2 SYGVKD.

The V call is TRBV5-5, the J call TRBJ2-1, with D maybe TRBD2 (6 bases). CDR1 is SGHKS, CDR2 YYEKEE, per germline (reference sequence). Trimming removed 6 bases at V and 5 bases at J, with 15 bases between. This CDR3 has 14 residues. The CDR3 DNA is TGTGCCAGCACCTCGGGACTGGCTGACAATGAGCAGTTCTTC. Protein sequence: CASTSGLADNEQFF.

CDR3 sequence: CASSQESPNTALYF. The CDR3, as DNA: TGCGCCAGCAGCCAAGAAAGCCCAAACACCGCCCTCTACTTC. The chain couples TRBV4-1 to TRBJ2-7, with D hard to call. Trimming took off 0 bases at V and 13 bases at J, with 19 bases between the two ends. The CDR3 is 14 residues long. Germline loops: CDR1 MGHRA, CDR2 YSYEKL.

This chain uses TRBV7-2 with TRBJ2-5, with D hard to call. V was clipped by 5 bases and J by 3 bases, with 16 bases between them. The CDR3 consists of 15 residues. The V gene's germline CDR1 is SGHTA and CDR2 FQGNSA. The CDR3 loop is CASSIQTVVEETQYF. The CDR3 DNA reads TGTGCCAGCAGCATCCAGACGGTTGTGGAAGAGACCCAGTACTTC.

This clonotype was recorded many times. The V and J genes are TRBV7-9 and TRBJ2-4; D is uncertain. The CDR3 sequence is 12 residues long. Germline CDR1 reads SEHNR; CDR2 reads FQNEAQ (reference sequence). V dropped 1 base and J dropped 5 bases, with 3 bases sitting between them. CDR3 sequence (DNA): TGTGCCAGCAGCTTAGGGCAAAACATTCAGTACTTC. The encoded protein is CASSLGQNIQYF.

The chain has TRBV12-3 or TRBV12-4 and TRBJ2-5; TRBD2 matches 7 bases. The J segment lost 3 bases and the V segment lost 5 bases, leaving 9 bases of the junction unmatched. CDR3 size: 15 residues. The CDR3 DNA follows: TGTGCCAGCAGTCCTTTGGGGCGGGAGAAAGAGACCCAGTACTTC. This encodes CASSPLGREKETQYF.

CDR3 coding DNA: TGTGCCAGCAGCGAGAGCGGGAGCTGGGGGCACACAGATACGCAGTATTTT. As protein: CASSESGSWGHTDTQYF. The chain links TRBV9 to TRBJ2-3; 8 bases agree with TRBD2. The CDR3 consists of 17 residues. Germline V gives CDR1 SGDLS, CDR2 YYNGEE. The V and J ends lost 3 bases and 2 bases, in that order; junction bases with no gene match: 11.